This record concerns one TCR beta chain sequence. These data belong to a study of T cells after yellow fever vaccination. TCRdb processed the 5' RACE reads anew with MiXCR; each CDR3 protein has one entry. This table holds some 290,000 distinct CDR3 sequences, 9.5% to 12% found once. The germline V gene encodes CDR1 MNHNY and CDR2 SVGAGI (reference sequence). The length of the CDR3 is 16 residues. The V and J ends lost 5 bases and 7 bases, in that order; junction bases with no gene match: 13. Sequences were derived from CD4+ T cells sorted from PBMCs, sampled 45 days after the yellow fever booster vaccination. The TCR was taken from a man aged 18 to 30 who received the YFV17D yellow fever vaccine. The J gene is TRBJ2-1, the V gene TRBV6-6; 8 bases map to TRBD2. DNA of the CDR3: TGTGCCAGCAGTAGCTCCCGGGGACTAGGGGTTAATGAGCAGTTCTTC. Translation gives CASSSSRGLGVNEQFF.